This is a list of T cell receptor beta chains from one sample in a study of shared clonotypes between healthy human individuals. Only in-frame clones appear in the TCRdb table, and some are missing; sequencing was by immunoSEQ multiplex PCR. The profile covers approximately 980,000 clones, with roughly 72% appearing a single time and about 1.5% taken by the ten largest. The sample taken for sequencing was memory CD4+ T cells sorted from blood. The receptors here all came from a man aged 18-30 years in good health. The CDR3 runs from the conserved cysteine through the conserved F or W. The D gene is left open where the match is weak. Not all rows give a size; the values are once, few, many and, for expanded clones, a class.

CDR3aa: CASSLEVSSYNEQFF
CDR3nt: TGTGCTAGCAGCTTAGAAGTCAGCTCCTACAATGAGCAGTTCTTC
d_gene: .
v_gene: TRBV7-7
abundance: .
j_gene: TRBJ2-1

CDR3aa: CASSAGQNLNTEAFF
CDR3nt: TGCGCCAGCAGCGCCGGACAGAACCTGAACACTGAAGCTTTCTTT
d_gene: .
v_gene: TRBV5-1
abundance: few
j_gene: TRBJ1-1

CDR3aa: CASSSRQIQVYGYTF
CDR3nt: TGTGCCAGCAGCTCAAGACAGATCCAAGTCTATGGCTACACCTTC
d_gene: .
v_gene: TRBV7-9
abundance: .
j_gene: TRBJ1-2

CDR3aa: CASSYSGGNEQFF
CDR3nt: TGCGCCAGCAGCTATAGCGGGGGAAATGAGCAGTTCTTC
d_gene: TRBD2
v_gene: TRBV5-1
abundance: .
j_gene: TRBJ2-1

CDR3aa: CASSPTGQSNYGYTF
CDR3nt: TGTGCCAGCTCACCAACGGGACAGAGTAACTATGGCTACACCTTC
d_gene: TRBD1
v_gene: TRBV18
abundance: .
j_gene: TRBJ1-2

CDR3aa: CASSLGQQDTQYF
CDR3nt: TGTGCCAGCAGCTTAGGACAGCAAGATACGCAGTATTTT
d_gene: .
v_gene: TRBV7-2
abundance: .
j_gene: TRBJ2-3

CDR3aa: CASSVGQFSGNTIYF
CDR3nt: TGTGCCAGCAGCGTAGGGCAGTTCTCTGGAAACACCATATATTTT
d_gene: .
v_gene: TRBV9
abundance: .
j_gene: TRBJ1-3

CDR3aa: CASSEGRGTDTQYF
CDR3nt: TGTGCCAGCAGTGAAGGTAGGGGCACAGATACGCAGTATTTT
d_gene: .
v_gene: TRBV6-1
abundance: once
j_gene: TRBJ2-3

CDR3aa: CASIPGYGYTF
CDR3nt: TGTGCCAGCATCCCGGGGTATGGCTACACCTTC
d_gene: .
v_gene: TRBV2
abundance: .
j_gene: TRBJ1-2

CDR3aa: CASSASGTSRSETQYF
CDR3nt: TGCGCCAGCAGCGCCTCCGGGACTAGCCGCAGTGAGACCCAGTACTTC
d_gene: TRBD2
v_gene: TRBV5-1
abundance: .
j_gene: TRBJ2-5

CDR3aa: CASSSPAGGQPQHF
CDR3nt: TGTGCCAGCAGTTCCCCCGCAGGGGGTCAGCCCCAGCATTTT
d_gene: TRBD1
v_gene: TRBV28
abundance: .
j_gene: TRBJ1-5

CDR3aa: CASGKTATGNTIYF
CDR3nt: TGTGCCAGCGGCAAGACAGCCACTGGAAACACCATATATTTT
d_gene: .
v_gene: TRBV2
abundance: .
j_gene: TRBJ1-3

CDR3aa: CASSEGLGAFF
CDR3nt: TGTGCCAGCAGTGAAGGGCTGGGAGCTTTCTTT
d_gene: .
v_gene: TRBV2
abundance: .
j_gene: TRBJ1-1

CDR3aa: CASREDSPYGYTF
CDR3nt: TGTGCCAGCAGGGAAGACAGTCCCTATGGCTACACCTTC
d_gene: .
v_gene: TRBV6-1
abundance: .
j_gene: TRBJ1-2

CDR3aa: CASSLTRVGYEQYF
CDR3nt: TGTGCCAGCAGCTTAACCAGGGTTGGTTACGAGCAGTACTTC
d_gene: .
v_gene: TRBV7-2
abundance: .
j_gene: TRBJ2-7

CDR3aa: CASRRTGTEDGYTF
CDR3nt: TGCGCCAGCAGGCGTACCGGGACAGAGGATGGCTACACCTTC
d_gene: TRBD1
v_gene: TRBV5-1
abundance: .
j_gene: TRBJ1-2

CDR3aa: CASSYGTNSNEQFF
CDR3nt: TGTGCCAGCAGTTACGGGACTAATTCAAATGAGCAGTTCTTC
d_gene: TRBD2
v_gene: TRBV6-6
abundance: once
j_gene: TRBJ2-1

CDR3aa: CACNGGDSNQPQHF
CDR3nt: TGTGCCTGCAACGGGGGAGATAGCAATCAGCCCCAGCATTTT
d_gene: .
v_gene: TRBV6-1
abundance: .
j_gene: TRBJ1-5

CDR3aa: CASSLAAGGPYEQYF
CDR3nt: TGCGCCAGCAGCTTGGCAGCGGGGGGGCCCTACGAGCAGTACTTC
d_gene: TRBD2
v_gene: TRBV5-1
abundance: few
j_gene: TRBJ2-7

CDR3aa: CASSLAPGNSPLHF
CDR3nt: TGCGCCAGCAGCTTGGCCCCGGGGAATTCACCCCTCCACTTT
d_gene: .
v_gene: TRBV5-1
abundance: .
j_gene: TRBJ1-6

CDR3aa: CASSSRRQGSGNTIYF
CDR3nt: TGTGCCAGCAGCTCCCGAAGACAGGGGTCTGGAAACACCATATATTTT
d_gene: TRBD1
v_gene: TRBV7-9
abundance: .
j_gene: TRBJ1-3

CDR3aa: CSVVTSRGTDTQYF
CDR3nt: TGCAGCGTTGTGACTAGCCGGGGCACAGATACGCAGTATTTT
d_gene: TRBD2
v_gene: TRBV29-1
abundance: few
j_gene: TRBJ2-3

CDR3aa: CSVDRGTGVGGYTF
CDR3nt: TGCAGCGTTGATAGAGGGACAGGGGTCGGAGGCTACACCTTC
d_gene: TRBD1
v_gene: TRBV29-1
abundance: .
j_gene: TRBJ1-2

CDR3aa: CASSETSGMEETQYF
CDR3nt: TGTGCCAGCAGTGAGACTAGCGGGATGGAAGAGACCCAGTACTTC
d_gene: TRBD2
v_gene: TRBV2
abundance: .
j_gene: TRBJ2-5

CDR3aa: CASSQGPLAGVSYEQYF
CDR3nt: TGCGCCAGCAGCCAAGGCCCTCTAGCGGGCGTCTCCTACGAGCAGTACTTC
d_gene: TRBD2
v_gene: TRBV4-3
abundance: .
j_gene: TRBJ2-7

CDR3aa: CASSLAVGKGQPQHF
CDR3nt: TGTGCCAGCAGCTTAGCGGTTGGTAAGGGTCAGCCCCAGCATTTT
d_gene: .
v_gene: TRBV7-2
abundance: many
j_gene: TRBJ1-5

CDR3aa: CASEGWVGYGYTF
CDR3nt: TGTGCCAGCGAGGGGTGGGTGGGCTATGGCTACACCTTC
d_gene: .
v_gene: TRBV2
abundance: once
j_gene: TRBJ1-2

CDR3aa: CASRGGVNTEAFF
CDR3nt: TGTGCCAGTAGAGGGGGGGTGAACACTGAAGCTTTCTTT
d_gene: .
v_gene: TRBV6-6
abundance: .
j_gene: TRBJ1-1

CDR3aa: CASSYRTGVSSYEQYF
CDR3nt: TGTGCCAGCAGTTACAGAACAGGGGTAAGCTCCTACGAGCAGTACTTC
d_gene: TRBD1
v_gene: TRBV6-5
abundance: .
j_gene: TRBJ2-7

CDR3aa: CASQAGVGNSPLHF
CDR3nt: TGTGCCAGCCAGGCGGGGGTCGGTAATTCACCCCTCCACTTT
d_gene: .
v_gene: TRBV7-9
abundance: .
j_gene: TRBJ1-6

CDR3aa: CASSLRAGANTGELFF
CDR3nt: TGTGCCAGCAGCTTGAGGGCGGGGGCCAACACCGGGGAGCTGTTTTTT
d_gene: .
v_gene: TRBV5-4
abundance: .
j_gene: TRBJ2-2

CDR3aa: CASGLVGWEDYEQYF
CDR3nt: TGTGCTAGTGGTTTGGTAGGTTGGGAAGACTACGAGCAGTACTTC
d_gene: .
v_gene: TRBV12-5
abundance: .
j_gene: TRBJ2-7

CDR3aa: CASSLGDSYEQYF
CDR3nt: TGTGCCAGCAGCTTAGGCGATTCCTACGAGCAGTACTTC
d_gene: .
v_gene: TRBV11-2
abundance: .
j_gene: TRBJ2-7

CDR3aa: CAWIYRHEQFF
CDR3nt: TGTGCCTGGATTTATAGGCATGAGCAGTTCTTC
d_gene: .
v_gene: TRBV30
abundance: .
j_gene: TRBJ2-1

CDR3aa: CASSLIPRQGGNEQYF
CDR3nt: TGTGCCAGCAGTTTAATCCCCCGGCAGGGGGGAAACGAGCAGTACTTC
d_gene: .
v_gene: TRBV28
abundance: few
j_gene: TRBJ2-7

CDR3aa: CASSHLDRGNLGNIQYF
CDR3nt: TGCGCCAGCAGTCACCTGGACAGGGGCAACCTTGGAAACATTCAGTACTTC
d_gene: TRBD1
v_gene: TRBV23-1
abundance: .
j_gene: TRBJ2-4

CDR3aa: CASSRTSGMRDTQYF
CDR3nt: TGTGCCAGCAGTAGGACTAGCGGGATGAGAGATACGCAGTATTTT
d_gene: TRBD2
v_gene: TRBV5-8
abundance: many
j_gene: TRBJ2-3

CDR3aa: CAWSQGRWSNQPQHF
CDR3nt: TGTGCCTGGAGTCAGGGGCGATGGAGCAATCAGCCCCAGCATTTT
d_gene: .
v_gene: TRBV30
abundance: .
j_gene: TRBJ1-5